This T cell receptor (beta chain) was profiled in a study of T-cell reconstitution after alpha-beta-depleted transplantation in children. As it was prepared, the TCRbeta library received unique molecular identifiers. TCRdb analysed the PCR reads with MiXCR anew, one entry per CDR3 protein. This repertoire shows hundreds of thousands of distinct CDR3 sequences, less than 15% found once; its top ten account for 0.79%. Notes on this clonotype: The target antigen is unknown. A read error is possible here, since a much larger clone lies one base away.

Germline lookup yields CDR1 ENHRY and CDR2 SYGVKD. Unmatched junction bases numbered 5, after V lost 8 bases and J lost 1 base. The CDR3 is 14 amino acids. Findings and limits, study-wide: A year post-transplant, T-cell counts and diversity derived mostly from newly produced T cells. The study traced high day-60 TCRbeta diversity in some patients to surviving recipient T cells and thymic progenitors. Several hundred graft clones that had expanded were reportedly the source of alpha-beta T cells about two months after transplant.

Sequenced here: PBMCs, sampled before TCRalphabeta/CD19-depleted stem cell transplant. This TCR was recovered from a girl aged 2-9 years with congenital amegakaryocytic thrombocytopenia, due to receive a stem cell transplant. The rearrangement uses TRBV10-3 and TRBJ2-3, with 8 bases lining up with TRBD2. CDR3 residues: CAISSGCGTDTQYF. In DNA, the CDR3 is TGTGCCATCTCTAGCGGGTGTGGCACAGATACGCAGTATTTT.